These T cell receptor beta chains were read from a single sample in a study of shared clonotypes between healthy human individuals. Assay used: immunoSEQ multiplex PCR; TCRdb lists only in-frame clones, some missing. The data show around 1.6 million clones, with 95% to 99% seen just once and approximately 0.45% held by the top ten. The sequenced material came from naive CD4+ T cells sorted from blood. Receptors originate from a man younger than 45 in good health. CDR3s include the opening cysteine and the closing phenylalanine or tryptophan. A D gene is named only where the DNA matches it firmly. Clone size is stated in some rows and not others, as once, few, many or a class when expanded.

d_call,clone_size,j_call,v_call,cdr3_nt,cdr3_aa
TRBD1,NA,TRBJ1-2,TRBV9,TGTGCCACCGGACAGGGCACCAACTATGGCTACACCTTC,CATGQGTNYGYTF
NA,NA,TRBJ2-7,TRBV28,TGTGCCAGCAGAAATCAGGGGTTTGGCGAGCAGTACTTC,CASRNQGFGEQYF
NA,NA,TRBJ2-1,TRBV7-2,TGTGCCAGCACCCTCCTACGCAATGAGCAGTTCTTC,CASTLLRNEQFF
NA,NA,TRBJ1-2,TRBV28,TGTGCCAGCAGCCGGGCGGGGGATGTTGGCTACACCTTC,CASSRAGDVGYTF
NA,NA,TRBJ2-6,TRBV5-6,TGTGCCAGCACCCGGGACTTCTCTGGGGCCAACGTCCTGACTTTC,CASTRDFSGANVLTF
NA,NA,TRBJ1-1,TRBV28,TGTGCCAGCAGTTTACCGGAGGGAACTGAAGCTTTCTTT,CASSLPEGTEAFF
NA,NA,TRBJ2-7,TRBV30,TGTGCCTGGAGGCTTCAGGGGCCCGAGCAGTACTTC,CAWRLQGPEQYF
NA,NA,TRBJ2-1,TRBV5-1,TGCGCCAGCAGCCTAACCCCCCTACAAGACTACAATGAGCAGTTCTTC,CASSLTPLQDYNEQFF
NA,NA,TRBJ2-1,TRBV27,TGTGCCAGCAGTTTTGCTCCCTCATCCCGGGTTGAGCAGTTCTTC,CASSFAPSSRVEQFF
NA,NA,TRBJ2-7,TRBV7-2,TGTGCCAGCAGGCAATCCACAGGGTTCGCCTACGAGCAGTACTTC,CASRQSTGFAYEQYF
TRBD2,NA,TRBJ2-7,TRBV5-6,TGTGCCAGCAGCCCGGATAGCGGGTATAGCTCCTACGAGCAGTACTTC,CASSPDSGYSSYEQYF
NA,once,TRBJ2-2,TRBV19,TGTGCCAGTAGTCTGACTAACACCGGGGAGCTGTTTTTT,CASSLTNTGELFF
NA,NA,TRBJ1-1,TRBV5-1,TGCGCCAGCAGCCACGAACGGTTGGGCACTGAAGCTTTCTTT,CASSHERLGTEAFF
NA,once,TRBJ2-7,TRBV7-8,TGTGCCAGCAGCTTACGGGCCGGAATCTACGAGCAGTACTTC,CASSLRAGIYEQYF
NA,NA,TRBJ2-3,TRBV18,TGTGCCAGCTCACCCCCGACTAGTATCACAGATACGCAGTATTTT,CASSPPTSITDTQYF
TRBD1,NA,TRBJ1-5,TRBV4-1,TGCGCCAGCAGCCAATTGACAGGGTCCAACCTCCTGGGCAATCAGCCCCAGCATTTT,CASSQLTGSNLLGNQPQHF
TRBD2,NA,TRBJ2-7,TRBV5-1,TGCGCCAGCAGCCCGCGGGAGGGTTCCACCTACGAGCAGTACTTC,CASSPREGSTYEQYF
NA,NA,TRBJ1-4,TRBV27,TGTGCCAGCAGTTTACGGCCAACTAATGAAAAACTGTTTTTT,CASSLRPTNEKLFF
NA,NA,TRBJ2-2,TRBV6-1,TGTGCCAGCAGTGAAGCGCTTGTTGTTCGAGGGGAGCTGTTTTTT,CASSEALVVRGELFF
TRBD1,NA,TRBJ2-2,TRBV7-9,TGTGCCATCACAAGTCTGGGACAGGGGAACACCGGGGAGCTGTTTTTT,CAITSLGQGNTGELFF
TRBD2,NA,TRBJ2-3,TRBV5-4,TGTGCCAGCAGCAACGGACTAGCGTCTAGCACAGATACGCAGTATTTT,CASSNGLASSTDTQYF
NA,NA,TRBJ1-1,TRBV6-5,TGTGCCAGCAGTTACCGAAGGGGCACTGAAGCTTTCTTT,CASSYRRGTEAFF
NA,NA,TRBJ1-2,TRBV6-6,TGTGCCAGCAGCCGCGTTGAGGTGGCCGGGAATGGCTACACCTTC,CASSRVEVAGNGYTF
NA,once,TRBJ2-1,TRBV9,TGTGCCAGCAGCGTAGACACCGACAATGAGCAGTTCTTC,CASSVDTDNEQFF
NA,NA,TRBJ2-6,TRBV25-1,TGTGCCAGCAGTGAATCGACAGGCCTCCCCTCTGGGGCCAACGTCCTGACTTTC,CASSESTGLPSGANVLTF
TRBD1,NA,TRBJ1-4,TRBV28,TGTGCCAGCAGTTTAGCGACAGGGATAAATGAAAAACTGTTTTTT,CASSLATGINEKLFF
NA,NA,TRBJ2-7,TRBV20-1,TGCAGTGCTAAGTACGCCTACGAGCAGTACTTC,CSAKYAYEQYF
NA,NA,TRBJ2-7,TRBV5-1,TGCGCCAGCAGCTTGAGAGAGAGAAGCTCCTACGAGCAGTACTTC,CASSLRERSSYEQYF
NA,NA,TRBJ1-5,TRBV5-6,TGTGCCAGCAGCCAAAGGTCCTGGACAGACAGCAATCAGCCCCAGCATTTT,CASSQRSWTDSNQPQHF
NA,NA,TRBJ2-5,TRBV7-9,TGTGCCAGCAGCTCAGGAGAGACCCAGTACTTC,CASSSGETQYF
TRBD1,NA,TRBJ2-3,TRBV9,TGTGCCAGCAGTAAACCAGGGGGCACGCCAGATACGCAGTATTTT,CASSKPGGTPDTQYF
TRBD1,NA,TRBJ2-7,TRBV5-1,TGCGCCAGCAGCTTGGATGGCCGAACAGGGGTTAAAGAGCAGTACTTC,CASSLDGRTGVKEQYF
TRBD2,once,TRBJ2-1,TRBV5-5,TGTGCCAGCAGCTTACGCACCTTAGCGGGAGGGTCATGGGATGAGCAGTTCTTC,CASSLRTLAGGSWDEQFF
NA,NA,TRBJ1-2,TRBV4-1,TGCGCCAGCAGCCAAGAGCCCGGGGGGCAGCCCTTGAACTATGGCTACACCTTC,CASSQEPGGQPLNYGYTF
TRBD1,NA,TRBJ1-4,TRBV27,TGTGCCAGCAGTACTTACAGGGACAGCGGGGAAAAACTGTTTTTT,CASSTYRDSGEKLFF
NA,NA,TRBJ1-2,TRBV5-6,TGTGCCAGCAGCTTGGATTGGGGGGATGGCTACACCTTC,CASSLDWGDGYTF
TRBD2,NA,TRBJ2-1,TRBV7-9,TGTGCCAGCAGCTTAATGGCCCCGGGACTAGCGAACAATGAGCAGTTCTTC,CASSLMAPGLANNEQFF
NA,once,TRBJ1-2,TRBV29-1,TGCAGCGTTGAAGAAGGGGGCTACACCTTC,CSVEEGGYTF
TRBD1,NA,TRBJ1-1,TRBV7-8,TGTGCCAGCAGCATAACGGGACAGGGGGTAAATGAAGCTTTCTTT,CASSITGQGVNEAFF
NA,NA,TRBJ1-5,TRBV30,TGTGCCTGGAGTGTCGGGGTCAATCAGCCCCAGCATTTT,CAWSVGVNQPQHF
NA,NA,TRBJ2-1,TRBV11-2,TGTGCCACTTCATATTTGGGGGGCCGGGGTGAGCAGTTCTTC,CATSYLGGRGEQFF
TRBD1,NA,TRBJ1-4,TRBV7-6,TGTGCCAGCAGCTTGGGACCCAGGGGGGCTCGTGAAAAACTGTTTTTT,CASSLGPRGAREKLFF
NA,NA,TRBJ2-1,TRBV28,TGTGCCAGCAGTGCAAGCGGACCTCAGGATGAGCAGTTCTTC,CASSASGPQDEQFF
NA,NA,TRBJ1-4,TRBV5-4,TGTGCCAGCAGCTTGGGGGGCAGGGGCAGTGCAACTAATGAAAAACTGTTTTTT,CASSLGGRGSATNEKLFF
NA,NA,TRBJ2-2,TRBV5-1,TGCGCCAGCAGCCCCGGGTACAGGACCGTCGTGAGGTCTGAGGAGCTGTTTTTT,CASSPGYRTVVRSEELFF
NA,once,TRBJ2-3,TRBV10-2,TGCGCCAGCAGCCTAGGACTAGGGGGCAGGGGAGATACGCAGTATTTT,CASSLGLGGRGDTQYF
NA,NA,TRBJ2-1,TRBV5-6,TGTGCCAGCAGCTTATGGAGCTCCTACAATGAGCAGTTCTTC,CASSLWSSYNEQFF
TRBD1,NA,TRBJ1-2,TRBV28,TGTGCCAGCAGTTTAGTCGGGGACAGATCTAACTATGGCTACACCTTC,CASSLVGDRSNYGYTF
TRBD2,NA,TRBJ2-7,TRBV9,TGTGCCAGCAGCGTATCGGCTAGCGGGAGCCACCTGACTACGACGCAGTACTTC,CASSVSASGSHLTTTQYF
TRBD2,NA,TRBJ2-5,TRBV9,TGTGCCAGCAGCGTTTCTAGCGGGAGGGCAGGAGAGACCCAGTACTTC,CASSVSSGRAGETQYF
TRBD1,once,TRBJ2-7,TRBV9,TGTGCCAGCAGCCCTCGGGACAGGGTAAACGAGCAGTACTTC,CASSPRDRVNEQYF